Each of the 20 T cell receptor beta chains below was sequenced from the same sample in a study of identical twins. Via MiXCR, TCRdb re-called the 5' RACE reads, giving one row per CDR3 protein. The sample lists 400,000 to 500,000 distinct CDR3 sequences; 13% to 15% were seen once. The same sample was also studied in work on yellow fever vaccine responses in identical twins.

Sequenced input: CD4+ T cells sorted from blood. These receptors were collected from a young woman in good health.

This clonotype was counted ten times or more. The chain's CDR3 is CSARPGQDFDTGELFF. As DNA, the CDR3 is TGCAGTGCTAGACCGGGACAGGATTTTGACACCGGGGAGCTGTTTTTT. The chain recombines TRBV20-1 with TRBJ2-2; 8 nucleotides align to TRBD1. The J segment lost 3 bases and the V segment lost 2 bases, leaving 8 bases of the junction unmatched. CDR3 length: 16 amino acids. CDR1 DFQATT and CDR2 SNEGSKA come from the germline V gene (reference sequence).

The rearrangement uses TRBV27 and TRBJ2-7, with D perhaps matching TRBD2 (6 bases). This CDR3 has 14 residues. Germline lookup yields CDR1 MNHEY and CDR2 SMNVEV (reference sequence). Trimming removed 6 bases from V and 3 bases from J, with 15 bases in between. The CDR3 coding sequence is TGTGCCAGCAGACCGAGACTAGTGTTCTACGAGCAGTACTTC. Translated: CASRPRLVFYEQYF.

This clonotype came up a few times. The chain employs TRBV10-3 and TRBJ2-1, with a possible D match to TRBD1 (5 bases). The germline V gene has CDR1 ENHRY and CDR2 SYGVKD. The CDR3 length is 15 residues. The CDR3 here is CDRPGPLFEDNEQFF. For the CDR3, the DNA is TGTGACCGGCCAGGGCCCCTTTTTGAGGACAATGAGCAGTTCTTC.

This clonotype was seen ten or more times. The J gene is TRBJ1-5, the V gene TRBV12-3 or TRBV12-4; D unclear. This CDR3 region has 14 residues. The V and J ends lost 7 bases and 2 bases respectively, with 12 bases between them. The CDR3 nucleotides are TGTGCCAGCACCCTTAGGAGGGGCAATCAGCCCCAGCATTTT. This encodes CASTLRRGNQPQHF.

This clonotype was counted a single time. This sequence joins TRBV6-5 and TRBJ2-6, with D perhaps given as TRBD1 or TRBD2 (5 bases each). The germline V gene has CDR1 MNHEY and CDR2 SVGAGI. The V gene lost 2 bases and the J gene lost 2 bases, with 7 bases spanning the gap. The CDR3 is 15 residues long. This CDR3 is CASSYPGPGANVLTF. CDR3 in DNA: TGTGCCAGCAGTTACCCGGGACCTGGGGCCAACGTCCTGACTTTC.

This clonotype was observed a few times. V is TRBV3-1 and J is TRBJ2-7; no definite D call. The germline gives CDR1 LGHDT, CDR2 YNNKEL (reference sequence). Trimming shortened V by 4 bases and J by 0 bases, and 10 bases separated the two germline ends. This CDR3 contains 14 residues. CDR3 sequence (DNA): TGTGCCAGCAGCCCCGCACTACCCTCCTACGAGCAGTACTTC. As protein: CASSPALPSYEQYF.

In this sample, this clonotype turned up a few times. CDR3 residues: CASSLTGLADEQFF. The CDR3 DNA is TGTGCCAGCAGCTTAACGGGCCTAGCGGATGAGCAGTTCTTC. The chain has TRBV7-9 and TRBJ2-1; 7 nucleotides agree with TRBD2. Germline V gene lookup returns CDR1 SEHNR and CDR2 FQNEAQ (reference sequence). J gave up 8 bases and V 2 bases, and 6 bases lay outside the gene matches. This CDR3 region has 14 residues.

The gene calls are TRBV20-1 and TRBJ2-5; D gene unclear. The CDR3 spans 14 residues. Looked up from germline, CDR1 is DFQATT and CDR2 is SNEGSKA (reference sequence). V was cut by 6 bases and J by 1 base, with 15 bases left in between. As DNA, the CDR3 is TGCAGTGCCCCTCAATGGAAAGGCCAAGAGACCCAGTACTTC. Amino acid sequence: CSAPQWKGQETQYF.

This clonotype was observed a handful of times. This chain joins TRBV6-2 or TRBV6-3 and TRBJ1-6; D is undetermined. The CDR3 consists of 14 residues. Trimming pared 2 bases from V and 7 bases from J, leaving 9 bases between. The germline CDR1 and CDR2 sequences are MNHEY and SVGEGT. The CDR3 reads CASSYGVPNSPLHF. CDR3 nucleotide sequence: TGTGCCAGCAGTTACGGGGTGCCGAATTCACCCCTCCACTTT.

V usage is TRBV5-1 and J usage is TRBJ2-5, with D unclear. This CDR3 contains 13 residues. Germline V gene data show CDR1 as SGHRS and CDR2 as YFSETQ. V lost 0 bases to trimming and J lost 5 bases, with 8 bases between them. The CDR3 sequence: CASSLGRLETQYF. In DNA, the CDR3 is TGCGCCAGCAGCTTGGGAAGACTGGAGACCCAGTACTTC.

This clonotype appeared a few times. V is TRBV7-8 and J is TRBJ2-1; a possible D gene is TRBD2 (5 bases). This CDR3 has 11 amino acids. V lost 5 bases to trimming and J lost 14 bases, with 13 bases between them. Germline CDR1 and CDR2: SGHVS and FQNEAQ. The CDR3 coding sequence is TGTGCCAGCAGCCGAGCCGGAGGAGAGTTCTTC. It yields the protein CASSRAGGEFF.

The chain carries TRBV29-1 and TRBJ2-7, with 7 bases matching TRBD1. V shed 6 bases, J shed 1 base, and the junction held 3 bases outside the gene matches. Germline assignment: CDR1 SQVTM and CDR2 ANQGSEA. The CDR3 loop spans 12 amino acids. The CDR3 sequence is CSVGQASYEQYF. The CDR3 DNA is TGCAGCGTAGGACAGGCGTCCTACGAGCAGTACTTC.

This clonotype came up many times. The chain has TRBV5-1 and TRBJ2-1, with 8 nucleotides matching TRBD2. CDR1 and CDR2 from the germline V gene are SGHRS and YFSETQ. The CDR3 runs to 16 residues. With V trimmed by 4 bases and J by 3 bases, 9 bases remained unmatched. CDR3 bases: TGCGCCAGCAGCGCGGGGGGAGGGGTCTACTACAATGAGCAGTTCTTC. Its translation: CASSAGGGVYYNEQFF.

This clonotype was seen repeatedly, ten times or more. The chain links TRBV5-1 to TRBJ2-5; D could derive from TRBD1 or TRBD2 (5 bases each). There are 14 residues in the CDR3. Germline V gives CDR1 SGHRS, CDR2 YFSETQ. V dropped 6 bases and J dropped 3 bases, with 15 bases sitting between them. DNA for the CDR3: TGCGCCAGCAATAGGGTCGGGACCGAAGAGACCCAGTACTTC. Its translation: CASNRVGTEETQYF.

Many counts were recorded for this clonotype. J is TRBJ2-2 and V is TRBV28; TRBD1 aligns across 8 bases. This CDR3 region has 16 residues. V lost 7 bases to trimming and J lost 2 bases; unmatched junction nucleotides: 9. Germline-derived CDR1 and CDR2 are MDHEN and SYDVKM. This CDR3 reads CASIKGQEINTGELFF. In nucleotides, the CDR3 is TGTGCCAGCATCAAGGGACAGGAGATCAACACCGGGGAGCTGTTTTTT.

This clonotype was seen a handful of times. The genes are TRBV6-5 and TRBJ2-7; D is perhaps TRBD1 (5 bases). This CDR3 is built from 15 residues. V was trimmed by 2 bases and J by 4 bases, leaving 15 bases between them. Germline V gives CDR1 MNHEY, CDR2 SVGAGI. The CDR3 protein is CASSYRQGVEYEQYF. The CDR3 coding sequence is TGTGCCAGCAGTTACCGGCAGGGTGTGGAGTACGAGCAGTACTTC.

The chain combines TRBV6-2 or TRBV6-3 with TRBJ2-7, with D possibly TRBD2 on 5 matching bases. This CDR3 has 17 amino acids. Germline V CDR1 and CDR2: MNHEY, SVGEGT. V lost 4 bases and J lost 0, with 19 bases in between. Written as DNA, the CDR3 is TGTGCCAGCAGTTGGAGGATGGGGTTCCCCTTCTCCTACGAGCAGTACTTC. It yields the protein CASSWRMGFPFSYEQYF.

The chain uses TRBV20-1 and TRBJ2-7; TRBD2 matches 11 bases. Germline trimming cut 5 bases from V and 5 bases from J; bases unmatched to any gene: 2. Germline V gene data show CDR1 as DFQATT and CDR2 as SNEGSKA (reference sequence). The CDR3 runs 12 residues. The CDR3 loop reads CSAQGLADEQYF. The CDR3 bases are TGCAGTGCTCAGGGACTAGCGGACGAGCAGTACTTC.

On this clonotype itself: Mismatch with germline at one junction end may stem from a read error. The rearrangement links TRBV7-4 to TRBJ2-4; TRBD1 or TRBD2 may be the D gene (6 bases each). CDR1 SGHVT and CDR2 SQSDAQ come from the germline V gene. The CDR3 length is 17 residues. The CDR3 DNA reads as TGTGCCAGCAGGGAGGGGCAGGGGAGTGAGGACAAAAACACTCAGTACTTC. Translating gives CASREGQGSEDKNTQYF.

The genes are TRBV5-4 and TRBJ2-7, with D perhaps assigned TRBD1 or TRBD2 (6 bases each). The V and J ends lost 1 base and 1 base respectively, with 15 bases between them. This CDR3 is built from 16 residues. Germline assignment: CDR1 SGHNT and CDR2 YYREEE (reference sequence). The CDR3 protein is CASSLRGAQGSYEQYF. As DNA, the CDR3 is TGTGCCAGCAGCTTGAGGGGGGCGCAGGGGTCCTACGAGCAGTACTTC. Full variable domain (remainder filled in from reference TRBV5-4 and TRBJ2-7): ETGVTQSPTHLIKTRGQQVTLRCSSQSGHNTVSWYQQALGQGPQFIFQYYREEENGRGNFPPRFSGLQFPNYSSELNVNALELDDSALYLCASSLRGAQGSYEQYFGPGTRLTVT.